The 19 T cell receptor beta chains reported below all come from one sample, sequenced in a study of blood T cells in healthy people across ages. Primed by a sample-barcoded 5' primer and a J-beta primer mix, a second PCR proceeded for 7 to 11 cycles. TCRdb re-derived calls from the 5' RACE reads in MiXCR, one entry per CDR3 protein. The sample lists about 1.8 million distinct CDR3 sequences, roughly 49% seen once, with less than 2.5% in the top ten. Material: blood. The receptors shown here come from a woman in her thirties or forties in good health.

The chain employs TRBV7-2 and TRBJ2-3, with 11 bases fitting TRBD2. The CDR3 extends over 15 amino acids. Trimming removed 5 bases from V and 9 bases from J; junction bases left unmatched: 10. Germline V CDR1 and CDR2: SGHTA, FQGNSA. The CDR3 region is CASSPPGLAVETQYF. In DNA form, the CDR3 reads TGTGCCAGCAGCCCCCCGGGACTAGCGGTAGAGACGCAGTATTTT. Filled out from reference TRBV7-2 and TRBJ2-3, the complete variable domain reads GAGVSQSPSNKVTEKGKDVELRCDPISGHTALYWYRQSLGQGLEFLIYFQGNSAPDKSGLPSDRFSAERTGGSVSTLTIQRTQQEDSAVYLCASSPPGLAVETQYFGPGTRLTVL.

The rearrangement uses TRBV18 and TRBJ2-3; maybe TRBD1 (7 bases). Trimming shortened V by 2 bases and J by 0 bases, and 12 bases separated the two germline ends. Germline CDR1 and CDR2: KGHSH and LQKENI. The CDR3 is made up of 16 amino acids. The chain's CDR3 is CASSPIQGTSTDTQYF. The CDR3 DNA reads TGTGCCAGCTCACCAATACAGGGGACTAGCACAGATACGCAGTATTTT. The full variable domain, in which reference TRBV18 and TRBJ2-3 provide the parts outside the CDR3, is NAGVMQNPRHLVRRRGQEARLRCSPMKGHSHVYWYRQLPEEGLKFMVYLQKENIIDESGMPKERFSAEFPKEGPSILRIQQVVRGDSAAYFCASSPIQGTSTDTQYFGPGTRLTVL.

This clonotype was detected only a few times. The genes are TRBV29-1 and TRBJ2-1, with D perhaps TRBD2 (7 bases). The CDR3 loop spans 14 amino acids. V lost 6 bases, J lost 0 bases, and 12 bases lay in between. Germline CDR1 SQVTM, CDR2 ANQGSEA. The CDR3, as DNA: TGCAGCGTCGCAAGGGGGGGCTCCTACAATGAGCAGTTCTTC. Residues: CSVARGGSYNEQFF.

CDR3 in DNA: TGTGCCAGCAGCCAAATGAGCGGGGGGGCCTCGACAGATACGCAGTATTTT. Translating it yields CASSQMSGGASTDTQYF. The chain is built from TRBV4-2 and TRBJ2-3; 10 positions match TRBD2. Germline-derived CDR1 and CDR2 are LGHNA and YNFKEQ. V dropped 2 bases and J dropped 3; count of bases not matched to a gene: 8. This CDR3 spans 17 amino acids.

The CDR3 region has the DNA TGTGCCAGCAGTTTAGCGCTGACTAGCGGTGGTGCAGATACGCAGTATTTT. Amino acids: CASSLALTSGGADTQYF. The J gene is TRBJ2-3, the V gene TRBV12-3 or TRBV12-4; TRBD2 agrees at 9 bases. V shed 0 bases and J 4 bases; nucleotides not matched to a gene: 8. The CDR3 has 17 amino acids.

This chain links TRBV4-3 with TRBJ2-7, with a weak D call TRBD2 (7 bases). Germline values: CDR1 LGHNA, CDR2 YSLEER. This CDR3 spans 15 amino acids. Trimming pared 1 base from V and 3 bases from J, leaving 13 bases between. The CDR3 sequence is CASSQGEGGVYEQYF. CDR3 nucleotide sequence: TGCGCCAGCAGCCAAGGAGAGGGGGGGGTCTACGAGCAGTACTTC.

This sequence joins TRBV28 and TRBJ2-7; 7 nucleotides match TRBD1. V lost 1 base and J lost 6; bases outside the gene matches: 9. Germline CDR1 is MDHEN and CDR2 is SYDVKM. The CDR3 contains 15 residues. CDR3 bases: TGTGCCAGCAGTTTATTAACGACAGGGCCCCGCGAGCAGTACTTC. This encodes CASSLLTTGPREQYF.

The V gene is TRBV6-1, the J gene TRBJ2-2; D may be TRBD1 or TRBD2 (6 bases each). From germline, CDR1 is MNHNS and CDR2 SASEGT. The CDR3 extends over 15 amino acids. V was shortened by 4 bases and J by 6 bases, with 15 bases between the two germline ends. This chain's CDR3 is CASSGPTRGAGELFF. The CDR3 DNA reads as TGTGCCAGCAGTGGCCCGACTAGGGGGGCCGGGGAGCTGTTTTTT.

The V gene is TRBV6-1, the J gene TRBJ2-3; 13 positions agree with TRBD2. CDR1 and CDR2 (germline): MNHNS, SASEGT. Trimming at V came to 5 bases and at J to 2 bases, leaving 7 bases not matched to a gene. The CDR3 totals 17 residues. The CDR3, as DNA: TGTGCCAGCAGTCCCGGGACTAGCGGGATACACACAGATACGCAGTATTTT. Encoded protein: CASSPGTSGIHTDTQYF.

In its sample, this clonotype was seen a few times. This sequence joins TRBV7-6 and TRBJ2-7, with 7 bases lining up with TRBD1. J gave up 0 bases and V 5 bases, and 10 bases lay outside the gene matches. The germline CDR1 and CDR2 sequences are SGHVS and FNYEAQ. The CDR3 extends over 16 amino acids. CDR3 amino acids: CASSHPHRDSSYEQYF. DNA for the CDR3: TGTGCCAGCAGCCATCCGCACCGGGACAGCTCCTACGAGCAGTACTTC. Looking up the rest from reference TRBV7-6 and TRBJ2-7 gives the full variable domain: GAGVSQSPRYKVTKRGQDVALRCDPISGHVSLYWYRQALGQGPEFLTYFNYEAQQDKSGLPNDRFSAERPEGSISTLTIQRTEQRDSAMYRCASSHPHRDSSYEQYFGPGTRLTVT.

J is TRBJ1-2 and V is TRBV7-2, with D possibly being TRBD1 (5 bases). V dropped 7 bases and J dropped 5 bases, with 20 bases sitting between them. Germline V gene lookup returns CDR1 SGHTA and CDR2 FQGNSA. CDR3 size: 15 residues. The CDR3 region is CASTDYDGTKYGYTF. DNA for the CDR3: TGTGCCAGCACCGATTACGACGGGACCAAGTATGGCTACACCTTC. Full variable domain (rest looked up from reference TRBV7-2 and TRBJ1-2): GAGVSQSPSNKVTEKGKDVELRCDPISGHTALYWYRQSLGQGLEFLIYFQGNSAPDKSGLPSDRFSAERTGGSVSTLTIQRTQQEDSAVYLCASTDYDGTKYGYTFGSGTRLTVV.

V usage is TRBV15 and J usage is TRBJ2-1; no reliable D call. The CDR3 is made up of 14 amino acids. Germline CDR1 is LNHNV and CDR2 is YYDKDF (reference sequence). Trimming left V 3 bases short and J 2 bases short, with 8 bases between. The CDR3 protein is CATSRLGTYNEQFF. The DNA for the CDR3 is TGTGCCACCAGCAGGTTGGGTACCTACAATGAGCAGTTCTTC.

This clonotype occurred many times. The chain carries TRBV7-2 and TRBJ2-7, with D possibly being TRBD2 (5 bases). Per germline, CDR1 SGHTA and CDR2 FQGNSA. The CDR3 extends over 12 amino acids. V was trimmed by 2 bases and J by 7 bases, leaving 9 bases between them. Here the CDR3 DNA reads TGTGCCAGCAGCTTACGAGGGTCTGAGCAGTACTTC. Its translation: CASSLRGSEQYF.

The V call is TRBV5-1, the J call TRBJ1-2; D call uncertain. The CDR3 has 13 residues. Germline CDR1 is SGHRS and CDR2 is YFSETQ. V was shortened by 0 bases and J by 5 bases, with 8 bases between the two germline ends. CDR3 nucleotide sequence: TGCGCCAGCAGCTTGGGGACTCGATATGGCTACACCTTC. Its translation: CASSLGTRYGYTF.

The rearrangement links TRBV2 to TRBJ2-5; 10 bases line up with TRBD2. CDR3 size: 17 residues. V shed 5 bases and J 1 base; nucleotides not matched to a gene: 10. Germline V gene sequence: CDR1 SNHLY, CDR2 FYNNEI. For the CDR3, the DNA is TGTGCCAGCAGTCAGCCGGGACTAGCGCCGATCCAAGAGACCCAGTACTTC. Translation gives CASSQPGLAPIQETQYF.

The chain employs TRBV6-2 or TRBV6-3 and TRBJ2-6; unclear D gene. Trimming left V 3 bases short and J 0 bases short, with 12 bases between. This CDR3 comprises 17 residues. Germline CDR1 reads MNHEY; CDR2 reads SVGEGT. The CDR3, as DNA: TGTGCCAGCAGTTATATCCCCACAAGCTCTGGGGCCAACGTCCTGACTTTC. Residues: CASSYIPTSSGANVLTF.

The CDR3 sequence: CASSTRDRGTANYGYTF. The CDR3, as DNA: TGCGCCAGCAGCACCCGGGACAGGGGGACGGCTAACTATGGCTACACCTTC. This rearrangement joins TRBV5-1 to TRBJ1-2; TRBD1 agrees at 11 bases. The junction had 8 bases not matched to a gene; V was cut back by 4 bases and J by 0 bases. The CDR3 runs to 17 residues. CDR1 and CDR2 (germline): SGHRS, YFSETQ.

The rearrangement links TRBV10-3 to TRBJ2-3; D may be TRBD1 or TRBD2 (6 bases each). Trimming took 10 bases from V and 0 from J, leaving 17 bases between them. Looked up from germline, CDR1 is ENHRY and CDR2 is SYGVKD. The CDR3 length is 15 residues. The CDR3 region is CASAPSGASTDTQYF. CDR3 DNA sequence: TGTGCCAGCGCTCCGTCGGGGGCCAGCACAGATACGCAGTATTTT.

The chain is built from TRBV11-2 and TRBJ2-5, with 7 positions matching TRBD1. CDR1 and CDR2 (germline): SGHAT, FQNNGV. This CDR3 spans 14 amino acids. The V gene end was trimmed by 0 bases and the J gene end by 6 bases; junction bases not matched to a gene: 4. CDR3 amino acids: CASSLDWDSQTQYF. CDR3 DNA sequence: TGTGCCAGCAGCTTAGATTGGGACAGCCAGACCCAGTACTTC.